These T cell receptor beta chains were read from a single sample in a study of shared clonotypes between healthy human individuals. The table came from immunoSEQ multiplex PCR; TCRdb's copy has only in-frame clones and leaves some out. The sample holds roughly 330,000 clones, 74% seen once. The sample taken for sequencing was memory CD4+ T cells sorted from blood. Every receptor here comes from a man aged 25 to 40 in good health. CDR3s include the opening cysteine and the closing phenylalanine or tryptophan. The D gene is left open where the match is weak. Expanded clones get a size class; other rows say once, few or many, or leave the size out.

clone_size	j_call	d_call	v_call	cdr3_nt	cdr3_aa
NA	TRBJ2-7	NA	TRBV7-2	TGTGCCAGCAGCTCGGACAGTGGATGGCAGTACTTC	CASSSDSGWQYF
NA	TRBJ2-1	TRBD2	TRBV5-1	TGCGCCAGCAGCCTGGGGACTAGCGGCTACAATGAGCAGTTCTTC	CASSLGTSGYNEQFF
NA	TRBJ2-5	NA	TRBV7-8	TGTGCCAGCAGCTCACGTATCCGGGGCTTCCAAGAGACCCAGTACTTC	CASSSRIRGFQETQYF
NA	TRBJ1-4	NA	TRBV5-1	TGCGCCAGCAGCTTGTTTACCAGCGATGAAAAACTGTTTTTT	CASSLFTSDEKLFF
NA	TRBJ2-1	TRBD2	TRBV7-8	TGTGCCAGCAGCCGGGGCCGCAGCGGGGGCGATGAGCAGTTCTTC	CASSRGRSGGDEQFF
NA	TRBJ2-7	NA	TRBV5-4	TGTGCCAGCAGCTTGTTAGGGGCCCACTACGAGCAGTACTTC	CASSLLGAHYEQYF
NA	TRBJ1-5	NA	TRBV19	TGTGCCAGTAGTATAGTGGTACGGGGGAATCAGCCCCAGCATTTT	CASSIVVRGNQPQHF
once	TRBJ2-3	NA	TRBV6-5	TGTGCCAGCAGTCTACAGGGCGGGACGACAGATACGCAGTATTTT	CASSLQGGTTDTQYF
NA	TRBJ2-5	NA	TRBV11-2	TGTGCCAGCAGCTTAGGTCTGGGGGTGTTTACCCAGTACTTC	CASSLGLGVFTQYF
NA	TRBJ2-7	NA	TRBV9	TGTGCAAGCAGCGAACTTCTCGAGGGCGAGTACGAGCAGTACTTC	CASSELLEGEYEQYF
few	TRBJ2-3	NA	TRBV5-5	TGTGCCAGCAGCTTGGACCTGGTGGCAGATACGCAGTATTTT	CASSLDLVADTQYF
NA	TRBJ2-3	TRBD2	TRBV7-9	TGTGCCAGCAGCCACGGGACTAGCGGCCACACAGATACGCAGTATTTT	CASSHGTSGHTDTQYF
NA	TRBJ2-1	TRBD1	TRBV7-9	TGTGCCAGCAGCCTAGGACAGGACTACAATGAGCAGTTCTTC	CASSLGQDYNEQFF
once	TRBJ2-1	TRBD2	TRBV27	TGTGCCAGCAGTCGTAGCGGGTCGCAGTTCTTC	CASSRSGSQFF
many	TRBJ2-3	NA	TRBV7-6	TGTGCCAGCAGCCCCGGGGGCGGGGCGGTGGGTAGCACAGATACGCAGTATTTT	CASSPGGGAVGSTDTQYF
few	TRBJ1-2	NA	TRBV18	TGTGCCAGCTCACCAGTCATAGAAGCTAACTACACCTTC	CASSPVIEANYTF
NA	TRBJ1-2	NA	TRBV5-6	TGTGCCAGCAGCCTATCCCTCCTTAAGTCAGATAACTATGGCTACACCTTC	CASSLSLLKSDNYGYTF
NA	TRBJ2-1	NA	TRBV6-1	TGTGCCAGCAGTGAATTGGAGCGCCCCTACAATGAGCAGTTCTTC	CASSELERPYNEQFF
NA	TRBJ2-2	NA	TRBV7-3	TGTGCCAGCAGGCCTACCCGCACCGGGGAGCTGTTTTTT	CASRPTRTGELFF
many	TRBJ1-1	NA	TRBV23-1	TGCGCCAGCAGTCAATCTAGAGCCACTGAAGCTTTCTTT	CASSQSRATEAFF
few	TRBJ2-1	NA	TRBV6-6	TGTGCCAGCAGGCTAAACAATGAGCAGTTCTTC	CASRLNNEQFF
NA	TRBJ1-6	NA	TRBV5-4	TGTGCCAGCAGCTCTGGACAGATCATCGGTAATTCACCCCTCCACTTT	CASSSGQIIGNSPLHF